The present T cell receptor beta chain was sequenced within a study of T cell clusters in autoimmune cytopenias. The CDR3 has 18 amino acids. Germline V gives CDR1 SGHDT, CDR2 YYEEEE. Concerning this clonotype itself: Its specificity is not known.

TRB rearrangements were amplified by touch-down multiplex PCR with mixed TRB-A/B primers. TCRdb re-called the multiplex PCR reads and shows each CDR3 protein once, DNA omitted. The data include fewer than 7,500 distinct CDR3 sequences; the top ten clones carry just under 5%. Study-wide results and limits: TRB repertoire shifts in secondary cytopenia and chronic lymphocytic leukemia mostly reflected lymphoma, not autoimmunity.

TRB was amplified from approximately 230 ng of peripheral blood genomic DNA per sample. The TCR originated in a human donor with an autoimmune cytopenia or autoimmune hepatitis (not recorded which). This chain uses TRBV5-6 with TRBJ2-1; no DNA is available, so the TRBD2 call from TCRdb remains unchecked. Sequenced input: peripheral blood. CDR3 region: CASSSGLAGGFSYNEQFF.